This T cell receptor (beta chain) was documented in a study of T cell responses to AZD1222 COVID-19 vaccine. CDR1 is ENHRY, CDR2 SYGVKD, per germline. This CDR3 has 16 amino acids. The V and J ends lost 0 bases and 0 bases respectively, with 9 bases between them. The repertoire was sequenced with immunoSEQ multiplex PCR; TCRdb's copy has only in-frame clones and lacks some. Of some 160,000 clones in the sample, over 85% were seen once. The TCR originated in an adult in good health. Sequenced material: peripheral blood, taken on day 0 of AZD1222 vaccination. This chain connects TRBV10-3 to TRBJ1-3; no firm D call. CDR3 residues: CAISESPGRSGNTIYF. The CDR3 DNA follows: TGTGCCATCAGTGAGTCGCCAGGCCGCTCTGGAAACACCATATATTTT.